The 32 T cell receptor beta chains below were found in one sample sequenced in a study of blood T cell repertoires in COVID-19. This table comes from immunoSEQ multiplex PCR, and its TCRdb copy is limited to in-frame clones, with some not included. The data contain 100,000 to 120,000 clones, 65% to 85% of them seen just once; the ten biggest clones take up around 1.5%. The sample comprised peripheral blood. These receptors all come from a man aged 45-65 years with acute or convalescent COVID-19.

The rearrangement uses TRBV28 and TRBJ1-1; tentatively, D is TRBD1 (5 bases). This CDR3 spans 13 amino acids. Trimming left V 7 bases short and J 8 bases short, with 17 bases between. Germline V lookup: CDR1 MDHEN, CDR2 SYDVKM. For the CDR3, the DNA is TGTGCCAGCACCCTAAGTATAGGGGCCGAAGCTTTCTTT. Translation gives CASTLSIGAEAFF. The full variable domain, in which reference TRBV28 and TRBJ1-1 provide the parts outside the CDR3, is DVKVTQSSRYLVKRTGEKVFLECVQDMDHENMFWYRQDPGLGLRLIYFSYDVKMKEKGDIPEGYSVSREKKERFSLILESASTNQTSMYLCASTLSIGAEAFFGQGTRLTVV.

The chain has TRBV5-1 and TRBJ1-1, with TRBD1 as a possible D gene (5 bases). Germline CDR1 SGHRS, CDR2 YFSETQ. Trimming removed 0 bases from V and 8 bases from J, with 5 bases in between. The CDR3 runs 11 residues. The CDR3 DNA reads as TGCGCCAGCAGCTTGGAGGGGGAAGCTTTCTTT. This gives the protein CASSLEGEAFF.

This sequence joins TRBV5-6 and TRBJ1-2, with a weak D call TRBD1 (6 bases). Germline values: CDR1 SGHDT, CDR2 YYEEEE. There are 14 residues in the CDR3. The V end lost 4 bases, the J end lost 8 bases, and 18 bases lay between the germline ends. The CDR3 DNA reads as TGTGCCAGCAGCCTGACAGGTCCCCTGGGGGGCTACACCTTC. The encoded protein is CASSLTGPLGGYTF.

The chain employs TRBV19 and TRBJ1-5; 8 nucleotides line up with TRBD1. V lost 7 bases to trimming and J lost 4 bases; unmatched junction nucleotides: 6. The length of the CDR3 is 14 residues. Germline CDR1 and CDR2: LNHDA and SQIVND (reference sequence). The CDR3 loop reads CASIDRGGNQPQHF. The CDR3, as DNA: TGTGCCAGTATAGACAGGGGAGGTAATCAGCCCCAGCATTTT.

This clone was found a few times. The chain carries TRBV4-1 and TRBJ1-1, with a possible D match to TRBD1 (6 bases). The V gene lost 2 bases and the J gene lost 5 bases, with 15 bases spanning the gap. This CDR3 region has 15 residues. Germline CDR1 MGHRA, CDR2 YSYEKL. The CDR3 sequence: CASSQPSGVGTEAFF. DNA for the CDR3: TGCGCCAGCAGCCAACCATCAGGGGTTGGGACTGAAGCTTTCTTT.

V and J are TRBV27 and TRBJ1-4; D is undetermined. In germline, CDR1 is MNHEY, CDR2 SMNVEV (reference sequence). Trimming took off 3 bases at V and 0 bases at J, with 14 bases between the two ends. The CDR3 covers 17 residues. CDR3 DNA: TGTGCCAGCAGTTTCATCCCCGACGGGGCAACTAATGAAAAACTGTTTTTT. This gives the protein CASSFIPDGATNEKLFF. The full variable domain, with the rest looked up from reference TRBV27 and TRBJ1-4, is EAQVTQNPRYLITVTGKKLTVTCSQNMNHEYMSWYRQDPGLGLRQIYYSMNVEVTDKGDVPEGYKVSRKEKRNFPLILESPSPNQTSLYFCASSFIPDGATNEKLFFGSGTQLSVL.

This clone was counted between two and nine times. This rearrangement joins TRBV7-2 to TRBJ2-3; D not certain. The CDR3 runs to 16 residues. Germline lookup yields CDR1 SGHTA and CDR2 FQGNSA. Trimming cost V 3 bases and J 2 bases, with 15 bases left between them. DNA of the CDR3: TGTGCCAGCAGCTTTCTGAGGTCCTCAGTCACAGATACGCAGTATTTT. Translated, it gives CASSFLRSSVTDTQYF.

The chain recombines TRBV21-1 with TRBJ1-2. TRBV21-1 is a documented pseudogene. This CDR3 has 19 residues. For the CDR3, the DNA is TGTGCCAGCAGCAAAGATGGTGTCGATGGGGGGATTTTGGGATTTGGCTACACCTTC. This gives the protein CASSKDGVDGGILGFGYTF.

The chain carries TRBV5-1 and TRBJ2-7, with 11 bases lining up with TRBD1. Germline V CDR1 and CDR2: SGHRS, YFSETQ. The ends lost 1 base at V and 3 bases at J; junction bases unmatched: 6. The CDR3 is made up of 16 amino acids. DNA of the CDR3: TGCGCCAGCAGCTTGACCGGACAGGGGGCAGGCTACGAGCAGTACTTC. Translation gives CASSLTGQGAGYEQYF.

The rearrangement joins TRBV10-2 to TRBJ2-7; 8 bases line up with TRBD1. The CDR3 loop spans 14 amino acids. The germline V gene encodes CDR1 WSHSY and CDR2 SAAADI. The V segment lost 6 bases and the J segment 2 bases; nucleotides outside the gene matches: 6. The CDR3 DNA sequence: TGCGCCAGCAGCGAACAGGGGGGAACCTACGAGCAGTACTTC. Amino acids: CASSEQGGTYEQYF.

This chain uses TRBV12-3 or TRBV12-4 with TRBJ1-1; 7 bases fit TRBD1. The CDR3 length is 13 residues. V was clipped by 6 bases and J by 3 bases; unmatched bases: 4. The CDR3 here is CASSSQGYTEAFF. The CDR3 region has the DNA TGTGCCAGCAGCTCACAGGGGTACACTGAAGCTTTCTTT.

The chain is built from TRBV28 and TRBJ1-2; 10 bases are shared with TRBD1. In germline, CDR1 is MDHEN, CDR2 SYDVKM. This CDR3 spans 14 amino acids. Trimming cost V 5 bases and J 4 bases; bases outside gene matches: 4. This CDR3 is CASSRQGAFYGYTF. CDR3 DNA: TGTGCCAGCAGTAGACAGGGGGCCTTCTATGGCTACACCTTC.

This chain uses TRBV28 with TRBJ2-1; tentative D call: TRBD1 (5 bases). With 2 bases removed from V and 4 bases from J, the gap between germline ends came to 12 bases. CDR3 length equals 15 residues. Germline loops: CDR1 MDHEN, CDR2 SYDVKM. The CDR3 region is CASSLTAGSYNEQFF. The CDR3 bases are TGTGCCAGCAGTTTAACGGCAGGGTCTTACAATGAGCAGTTCTTC.

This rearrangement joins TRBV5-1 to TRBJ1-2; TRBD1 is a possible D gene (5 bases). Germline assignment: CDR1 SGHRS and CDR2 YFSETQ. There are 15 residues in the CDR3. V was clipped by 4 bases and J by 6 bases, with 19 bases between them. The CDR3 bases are TGCGCCAGCAGCACGAGATCAGGGCCCAGCGATGGCTACACCTTC. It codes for CASSTRSGPSDGYTF. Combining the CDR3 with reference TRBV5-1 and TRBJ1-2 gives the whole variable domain KAGVTQTPRYLIKTRGQQVTLSCSPISGHRSVSWYQQTPGQGLQFLFEYFSETQRNKGNFPGRFSGRQFSNSRSEMNVSTLELGDSALYLCASSTRSGPSDGYTFGSGTRLTVV.

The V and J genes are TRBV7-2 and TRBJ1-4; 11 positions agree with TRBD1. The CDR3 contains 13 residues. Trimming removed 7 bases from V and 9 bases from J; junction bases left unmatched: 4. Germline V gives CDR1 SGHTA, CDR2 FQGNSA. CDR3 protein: CASTPDRGQKLFF. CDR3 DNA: TGTGCCAGCACCCCGGACAGGGGGCAAAAACTGTTTTTT.

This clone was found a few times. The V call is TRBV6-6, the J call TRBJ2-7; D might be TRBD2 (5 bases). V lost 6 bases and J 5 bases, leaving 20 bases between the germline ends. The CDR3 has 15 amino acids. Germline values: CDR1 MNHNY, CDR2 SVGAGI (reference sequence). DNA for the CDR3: TGTGCCAGCAGCCTTGTATGGGCCTTACTAGACGAGCAGTACGTC. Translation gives CASSLVWALLDEQYV.

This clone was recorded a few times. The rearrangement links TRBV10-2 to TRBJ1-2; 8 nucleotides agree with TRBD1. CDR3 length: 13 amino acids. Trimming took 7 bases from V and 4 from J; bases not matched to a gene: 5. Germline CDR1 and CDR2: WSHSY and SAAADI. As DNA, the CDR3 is TGCGCCAGCACCCGGACAGGGATCTATGGCTACACCTTC. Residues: CASTRTGIYGYTF.

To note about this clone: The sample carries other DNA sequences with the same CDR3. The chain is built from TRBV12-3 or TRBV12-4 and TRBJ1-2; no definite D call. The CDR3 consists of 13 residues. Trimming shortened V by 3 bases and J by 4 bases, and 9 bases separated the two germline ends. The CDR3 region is CASSFRGGYGYTF. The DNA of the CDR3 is TGTGCCAGCAGTTTCCGGGGAGGCTATGGCTACACCTTC.

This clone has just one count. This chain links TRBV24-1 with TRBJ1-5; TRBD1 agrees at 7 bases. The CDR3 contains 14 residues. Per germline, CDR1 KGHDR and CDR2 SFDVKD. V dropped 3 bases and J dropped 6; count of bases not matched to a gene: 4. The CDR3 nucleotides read TGTGCCACCAGTGATCGCAGGGGGTTTCAGCCCCAGCATTTT. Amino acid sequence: CATSDRRGFQPQHF.

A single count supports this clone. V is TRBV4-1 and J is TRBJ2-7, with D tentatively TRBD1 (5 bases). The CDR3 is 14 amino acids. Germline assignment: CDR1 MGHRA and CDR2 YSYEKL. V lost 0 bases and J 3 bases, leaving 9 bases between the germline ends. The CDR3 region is CASSQDRTSYEQYF. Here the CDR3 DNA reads TGCGCCAGCAGCCAAGATAGGACAAGCTACGAGCAGTACTTC.

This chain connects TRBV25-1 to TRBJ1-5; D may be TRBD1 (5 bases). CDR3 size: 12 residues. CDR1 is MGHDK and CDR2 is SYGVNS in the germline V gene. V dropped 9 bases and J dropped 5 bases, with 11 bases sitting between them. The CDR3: CASGWGDQPQHF. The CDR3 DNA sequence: TGTGCCAGTGGGTGGGGGGATCAGCCCCAGCATTTT.

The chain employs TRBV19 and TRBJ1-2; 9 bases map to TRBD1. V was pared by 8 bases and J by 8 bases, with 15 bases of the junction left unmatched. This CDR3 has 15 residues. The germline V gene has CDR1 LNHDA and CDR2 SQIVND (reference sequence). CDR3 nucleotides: TGTGCCAGTGGGAGACCTGAACAGGGGGCGGGAGGCTACACCTTC. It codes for CASGRPEQGAGGYTF. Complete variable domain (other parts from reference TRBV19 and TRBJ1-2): DGGITQSPKYLFRKEGQNVTLSCEQNLNHDAMYWYRQDPGQGLRLIYYSQIVNDFQKGDIAEGYSVSREKKESFPLTVTSAQKNPTAFYLCASGRPEQGAGGYTFGSGTRLTVV.

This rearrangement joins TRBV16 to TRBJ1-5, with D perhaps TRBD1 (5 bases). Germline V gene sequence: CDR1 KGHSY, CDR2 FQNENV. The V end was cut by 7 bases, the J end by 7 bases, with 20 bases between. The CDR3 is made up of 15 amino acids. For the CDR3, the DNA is TGTGCCAGCACCGCGTGGGGGGGGTCACGGCAGCCCCAGCATTTT. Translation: CASTAWGGSRQPQHF.

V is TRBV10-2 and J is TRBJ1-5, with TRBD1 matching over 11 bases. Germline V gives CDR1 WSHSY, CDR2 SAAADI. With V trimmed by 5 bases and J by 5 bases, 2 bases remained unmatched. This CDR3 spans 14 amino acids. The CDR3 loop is CASSWTGGYQPQHF. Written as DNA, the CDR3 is TGCGCCAGCAGTTGGACAGGGGGCTATCAGCCCCAGCATTTT.

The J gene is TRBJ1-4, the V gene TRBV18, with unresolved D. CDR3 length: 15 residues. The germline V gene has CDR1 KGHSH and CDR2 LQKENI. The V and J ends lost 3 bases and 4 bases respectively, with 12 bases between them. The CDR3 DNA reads TGTGCCAGCTCACCTGCAACAGACATTAATGAAAAACTGTTTTTT. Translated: CASSPATDINEKLFF.

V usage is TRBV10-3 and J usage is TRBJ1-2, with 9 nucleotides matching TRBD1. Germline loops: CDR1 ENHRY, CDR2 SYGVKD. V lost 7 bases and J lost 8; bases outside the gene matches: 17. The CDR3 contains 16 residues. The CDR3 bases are TGTGCCATCAACGATGGGTCGGACAGGGGAGGTTACGGCTACACCTTC. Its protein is CAINDGSDRGGYGYTF.

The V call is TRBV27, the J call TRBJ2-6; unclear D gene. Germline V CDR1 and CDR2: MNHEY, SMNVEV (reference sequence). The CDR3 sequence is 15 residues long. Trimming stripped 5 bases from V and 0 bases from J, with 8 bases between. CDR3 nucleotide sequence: TGTGCCAGCAGTCCTCCTAGCTCTGGGGCCAACGTCCTGACTTTC. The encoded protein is CASSPPSSGANVLTF.

CDR3 sequence (DNA): TGTGCCAGCAGACCGGAGGGAAACACCATATATTTT. As protein: CASRPEGNTIYF. The chain has TRBV12-3 or TRBV12-4 and TRBJ1-3; D gene ambiguous. V dropped 6 bases and J dropped 4 bases, with 7 bases sitting between them. The CDR3 length is 12 residues.

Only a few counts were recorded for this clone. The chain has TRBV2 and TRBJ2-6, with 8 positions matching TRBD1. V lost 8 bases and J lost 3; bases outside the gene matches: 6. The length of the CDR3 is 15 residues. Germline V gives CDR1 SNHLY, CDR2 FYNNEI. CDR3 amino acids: CASLPRGLGANVLTF. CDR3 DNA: TGTGCCAGCCTACCCAGGGGGCTTGGGGCCAACGTCCTGACTTTC.

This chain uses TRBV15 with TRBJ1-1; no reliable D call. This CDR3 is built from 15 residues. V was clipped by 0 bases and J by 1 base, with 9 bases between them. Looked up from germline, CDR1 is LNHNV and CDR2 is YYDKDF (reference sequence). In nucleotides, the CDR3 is TGTGCCACCAGCAGAGATCAGGTTGGGAACACTGAAGCTTTCTTT. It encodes CATSRDQVGNTEAFF.

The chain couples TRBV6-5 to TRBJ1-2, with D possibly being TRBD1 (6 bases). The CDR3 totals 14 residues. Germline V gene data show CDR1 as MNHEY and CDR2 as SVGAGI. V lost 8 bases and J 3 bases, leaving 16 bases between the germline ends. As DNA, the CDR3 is TGTGCCAGCGTCGCCGACGGGGGGCACTATGGCTACACCTTC. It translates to CASVADGGHYGYTF.

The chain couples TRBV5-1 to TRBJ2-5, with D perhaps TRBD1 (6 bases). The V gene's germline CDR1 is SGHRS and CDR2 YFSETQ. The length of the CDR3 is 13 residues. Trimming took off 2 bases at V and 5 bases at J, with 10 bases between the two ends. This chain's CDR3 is CASSFRGPETQYF. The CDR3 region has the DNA TGCGCCAGCAGCTTCAGGGGTCCCGAGACCCAGTACTTC.